The rows below give T cell receptor beta chains drawn from one sample of a study of blood T cell repertoires in COVID-19. The data were produced by immunoSEQ multiplex PCR, yet TCRdb's version contains in-frame clones alone and is incomplete. The sample has around 190,000 clones, about 80% seen once. Sequencing was carried out using peripheral blood. The receptors here all came from a human donor in a cohort sampled during active COVID-19. Both conserved end residues are part of each CDR3. The order of the fields is clone size, J gene, D gene, V gene, CDR3 protein, CDR3 DNA. A D gene is named only where the DNA matches it firmly. Size is stated for part of the rows, as once, few or many counts, or as a class when the clone is expanded.

. TRBJ2-7 TRBD1 TRBV7-7 CASSGRDRAHEQYF TGTGCCAGCAGCGGCCGGGACAGGGCCCACGAGCAGTACTTC
. TRBJ1-2 . TRBV6-5 CASKEVRDYGYTF TGTGCCAGCAAGGAGGTTAGGGACTATGGCTACACCTTC
. TRBJ1-1 TRBD1 TRBV5-1 CASSLGQGRAEAFF TGCGCCAGCAGCTTGGGACAGGGGAGAGCTGAAGCTTTCTTT
. TRBJ1-6 TRBD1 TRBV9 CASSVGGDRYNSPLHF TGTGCCAGCAGCGTAGGTGGGGACAGGTACAATTCACCCCTCCACTTT
once TRBJ2-1 . TRBV6-5 CASSTGGEQFF TGTGCCAGCAGTACCGGGGGTGAGCAGTTCTTC
. TRBJ2-7 . TRBV15 CATSRDPGASYEQYF TGTGCCACCAGCAGAGATCCAGGTGCCTCCTACGAGCAGTACTTC
. TRBJ2-5 TRBD2 TRBV20-1 CSASLQRGGAETQYF TGCAGTGCTAGTTTACAGCGGGGGGGTGCGGAGACCCAGTACTTC
. TRBJ2-1 . TRBV7-3 CASSPDSWVGNEQFF TGTGCCAGCAGCCCGGACAGTTGGGTGGGCAATGAGCAGTTCTTC
. TRBJ2-3 TRBD1 TRBV29-1 CSGRDSFTDTQYF TGCAGCGGCCGGGACAGCTTCACAGATACGCAGTATTTT
. TRBJ1-1 . TRBV5-1 CASSPEFNTEAFF TGCGCCAGCAGCCCTGAGTTTAACACTGAAGCTTTCTTT
. TRBJ1-1 . TRBV27 CASSLAVGSTEAFF TGTGCCAGCAGCTTAGCTGTGGGGAGCACTGAAGCTTTCTTT
. TRBJ1-1 . TRBV3-1/TRBV3-2 CASSQTGGSTEAFF TGTGCCAGCAGCCAGACGGGGGGAAGCACTGAAGCTTTCTTT
. TRBJ2-5 . TRBV19 CASSAADTVQETQYF TGTGCCAGTAGTGCCGCGGACACGGTCCAAGAGACCCAGTACTTC
. TRBJ1-3 TRBD1 TRBV4-1 CASSQYQGQLGNTIYF TGCGCCAGCAGCCAATACCAGGGACAGTTAGGAAACACCATATATTTT
once TRBJ1-2 . TRBV11-3 CASSLLSTGNHGYTF TGTGCCAGCAGCTTACTTTCTACAGGGAACCATGGCTACACCTTC
. TRBJ1-2 TRBD1 TRBV4-1 CASSQGQGANYGYTF TGCGCCAGCAGCCAAGGACAGGGGGCTAACTATGGCTACACCTTC
. TRBJ2-3 TRBD2 TRBV18 CASSPRVAGSTDTQYF TGTGCCAGCTCACCTCGGGTAGCGGGGAGCACAGATACGCAGTATTTT
. TRBJ2-5 . TRBV5-6 CASSPPGYRETQYF TGTGCCAGCAGCCCGCCGGGGTATCGAGAGACCCAGTACTTC
. TRBJ2-7 TRBD1 TRBV4-1 CASSPGTGDSYEQYF TGCGCCAGCAGTCCCGGGACAGGGGACTCCTACGAGCAGTACTTC
. TRBJ2-7 . TRBV11-2 CASSLDGGAFFYEQYF TGTGCCAGCAGCTTAGATGGTGGGGCGTTTTTCTACGAGCAGTACTTC
. TRBJ2-3 TRBD2 TRBV10-2 CASSGTSGDPSTDTQYF TGCGCCAGCAGTGGGACTAGCGGGGACCCGAGCACAGATACGCAGTATTTT
. TRBJ1-3 . TRBV7-9 CASSLSGEPGNTIYF TGTGCCAGCAGCTTAAGTGGGGAGCCCGGAAACACCATATATTTT
once TRBJ2-7 TRBD2 TRBV18 CASSPRASGGVYEQYF TGTGCCAGCTCCCCCCGGGCTAGCGGGGGGGTCTACGAGCAGTACTTC
. TRBJ2-1 . TRBV9 CASSLGLYNEQFF TGTGCCAGCAGCCTGGGCCTTTACAATGAGCAGTTCTTC
. TRBJ2-7 TRBD2 TRBV6-5 CASSYRVAGPYEQYF TGTGCCAGCAGTTACAGGGTAGCGGGGCCCTACGAGCAGTACTTC
. TRBJ2-3 TRBD1 TRBV7-8 CASSPSDRHSTDTQYF TGTGCCAGCAGCCCCTCGGACAGGCACAGCACAGATACGCAGTATTTT
. TRBJ1-3 TRBD1 TRBV6-5 CASSSDRAAGNTIYF TGTGCCAGCAGTTCGGACAGGGCCGCTGGAAACACCATATATTTT
. TRBJ2-5 . TRBV6-5 CASSRPPQGAQYF TGTGCCAGCAGTCGACCCCCTCAAGGGGCCCAGTACTTC
. TRBJ1-1 . TRBV6-5 CASRPLGGNTEAFF TGTGCCAGCCGCCCCCTGGGAGGGAACACTGAAGCTTTCTTT
. TRBJ2-3 TRBD2 TRBV5-1 CASSLPGLAGSDTQYF TGCGCCAGCAGCTTGCCGGGACTAGCGGGGTCGGATACGCAGTATTTT
. TRBJ1-5 . TRBV15 CATSSRRVTRGSDNQPQHF TGTGCCACCAGCTCACGACGCGTGACAAGGGGCTCGGACAATCAGCCCCAGCATTTT